The subject of this entry is one TCR beta chain. This clone was seen a single time. No cognate antigen has been identified for it. No base-level quality is on record; no much larger clone is a single base apart. Receptor libraries were prepared by the immunoSEQ multiplex PCR assay. For the multiplex PCR, a mixture combining 60 forward primers for TCR Vbeta segments and 13 reverse primers for TCR Jbeta segments was used. The CDR3 region of rearranged TCR beta genes was amplified from genomic DNA by a multiplex PCR assay. Amplified TCR beta libraries were sequenced as 87-base-pair reads on the Illumina HiSeq System. Under the source paper's analysis protocol: Across the roughly 700 repertoires, a later analysis counted roughly 84 million unique TCR beta chains, around 11 million of which were shared by at least two donors. A nearest-neighbor algorithm error-corrected the raw reads and collapsed the reads into unique sequences, merging closely related sequences to remove PCR and sequencing errors. CDR3 sequences were aligned to IMGT reference sequences to assign V, D and J gene segments. Each retained sequence needed at least a six-nucleotide match to both a V gene segment and a J gene segment. A rearrangement counted as productive if the CDR3 had no stop codons and remained in frame with V and J, and every other rearrangement counted as non-productive. Following IMGT convention, CDR3 was defined as the stretch from the second conserved V-encoded cysteine up to the conserved J-encoded phenylalanine. Sequences without an unambiguous match to a single V gene segment were excluded from the earlier analysis of 450 to 650 of the donors. In an earlier analysis of several hundred of the donors, V segments were called functional above 56.7% productive rearrangements and were called segregating when the between-donor standard deviation exceeded 5%. A statistical classification framework was developed to diagnose cytomegalovirus status using the catalog of TCR beta chain sequences. In a later analysis, V and J genes were assigned by comparing TCR nucleotide sequences against IMGT/GENE-DB human TR gene sequences. Using the TCRdist pipeline, a later analysis assigned CDR3 sequences along with most-parsimonious VDJ recombination scenarios. In a later analysis, each TCR beta chain was defined by its CDR3 amino acid sequence together with its V-gene family, and reads without a unique V-gene family were excluded. In a later analysis, 500 to 700 highly shared, low-generation-probability nucleotide sequences were removed to address suspected cross-contamination and a sequencing artifact. A later analysis calculated a clonal expansion index for each public chain from normalized within-repertoire ranks of inferred template counts. Generation probabilities in a later analysis came from a VDJ recombination model fitted to out-of-frame rearrangements, and those results were checked against IGoR. In a later analysis, hypergeometric tests were used to score TCR-TCR, TCR-HLA and TCR-CMV co-occurrence, with a repertoire-size bias correction applied to TCR pairs. In a later analysis, false discovery rates were estimated by permuting HLA or CMV assignments 20 times. A later analysis grouped co-occurring TCRs with DBSCAN, adding TCRdist sequence similarity when clustering within HLA-allele-positive subsets. Co-occurrence clustering excluded repertoires with fewer than 30,000 or more than 120,000 public chains, plus five with anomalous nucleotide sharing. Here the immuneACCESS table is served through TCRdb, limited to in-frame sequences with V and J called. Missing clones are a known gap in these copies; in checked studies unresolved V genes cover under half, and the rest lacks a known reason. Clone size and V and J calls were adopted from that table, with D and trimming inferred from the DNA. The sample has 100,000 to 150,000 clones on record, 70% to 90% of them singletons. Over 15% of the sample is taken by the ten largest.

The germline ends are 8 bases apart after V is trimmed by 1 base and J by 0 bases. Via the germline V gene (reference sequence), CDR1 is GTSNPN and CDR2 SVGIG. From its cysteine to its phenylalanine, the CDR3 spans 14 amino acids. Left in the record is the CDR3 DNA by itself, 42 bases read in frame from the first base. This sample was included in a study of cytomegalovirus exposure and HLA in healthy donors (dated by TCRdb to about 2017). As for the study more broadly: An earlier analysis of approximately 550 of the donors reported about 250 Gb of sequence data and about 100 million unique TCR beta sequences from 150 million to 200 million T cells. Approximately 300 gigabases of sequencing data and 80 million or so unique TCR sequences were included in an early release covering about 700 HLA-typed donors. The genetic ancestry cluster associated with self-reported Caucasian donors included 81% of the 398 genotyped donors. The study aimed to test whether cataloging public T cell receptors could reveal signatures of past pathogen exposure. The study used immunosequencing to profile the T cell repertoires of several hundred subjects and linked those repertoires to cytomegalovirus serostatus. Besides the first cohort of 666 subjects, a separate validation cohort made up of around 120 different subjects was used. High-throughput TCR immunosequencing, statistical association of individual TCRs with disease status, and machine learning were combined to predict cytomegalovirus infection status. A later analysis re-examined previously published TCR beta repertoires from roughly 720 donors and added high-resolution HLA genotyping to investigate patterns of TCR occurrence. The later analysis used no new phenotypic data to find candidate immune exposures, relying instead on TCR beta sequences and their occurrence across donors. To decide whether each TCR beta V gene segment behaved as functional or pseudogenic, an earlier analysis of approximately 620 of the donors relied on high-throughput TCR beta sequencing. Donor age, sex, ethnicity and CMV serostatus were compiled together with the repertoire data. A later genetic analysis took genome-wide SNP genotypes for about 55% of the roughly 670 donors and used that subset as a discovery cohort. All discovery cohort repertoires had been generated on a single sequencing platform. Class I and class II HLA loci were covered by the typing at four-digit resolution. The number of typed donors differed by locus: about 629-630 for A, B, C, DRB1 and DQB1; approximately 540 for DQA1; some 610 for DPA1; and 400 to 480 for DPB1. A few DR-DQ haplotypes were treated as single units for association and clustering because of strong linkage in the cohort. On average, roughly 240,000 unique TCR beta nucleotide sequences were sequenced per donor among some 420 genotyped donors of the cohort, with roughly 18% of those sequences being non-productive. Broad study findings and their caveats: This cohort had only TCR beta chains sequenced, and the lack of alpha or paired-chain data limited which features could be detected. In a later analysis, HLA-associated TCR beta chains were found to be more clonally expanded and to have lower generation probabilities than equally common non-associated chains. A later analysis reported that several top co-occurrence clusters appeared linked to parvovirus B19, influenza, CMV and Epstein-Barr virus. A few of the identified cytomegalovirus-associated TCR beta chains were confirmed in vitro to be specific for cytomegalovirus antigens. In a later analysis, the rate of TCR association differed among HLA loci, with DRB1 alleles having the most associated TCRs and HLA-C alleles having the fewest. Because counts were too low, about 15 rarely observed V segments, including chromosome 9 orphons, were left out of the earlier analysis of some 640 of the donors. In an earlier analysis of approximately 590 of the donors, most TCR beta V segments appeared in productive rearrangements about 87% or about 30% of the time, broadly matching IMGT annotations. Linkage disequilibrium might explain the correlated functional status among segregating V segments, but an unknown experimental factor could not be ruled out. The authors suggested that the approach could potentially be extended to other disease states and immunological phenotypes. In the study, approximately 160 TCR beta chains were listed as associated with cytomegalovirus. Immune exposure information for the cohort was limited to CMV serostatus. A later analysis found that most CMV-associated TCR beta chains appeared HLA-restricted, with HLA associations seemingly driven largely by CMV exposure. A later genetic analysis reported fewer N-insertions in productive TCRs among donors in an Asian-associated ancestry cluster than the roughly 650-donor mean. In a later analysis, more than 15,000 TCR beta sequences were associated with specific HLA alleles at a false discovery rate of 0.05. In both the original and validation cohorts, the classifier was reported to diagnose cytomegalovirus status with high specificity and sensitivity. V-gene and J-gene trimming of TCR beta chains was associated with a missense DCLRE1C variant in a later genetic analysis, and the association was replicated in an independent cohort. Because some donors lacked HLA typing at each locus, the association tests relied only on the typed subset. Most TCR sequences were seen in very few donors, while some public TCRs were found in many individuals. The 87-base-pair reads could not distinguish some IMGT-functional V segments, including TRBV6-2 and TRBV6-3, so those segments were excluded. A group of highly shared sequence variants was considered likely to be a technical artifact of the sequencing pipeline. Roughly uniform sequencing depth across donors was assumed in presence/absence analyses, although this assumption may not hold. A further reported finding was that TCR beta sequences accurately predicted the HLA-A and HLA-B alleles for most subjects in the first cohort. When HLA alleles, especially DR and DQ, strongly co-occurred, attributing TCR associations to individual alleles was difficult.

The cohort comprised some 680 healthy bone marrow donors. At the time of sampling, all cohort members were nominally healthy, though unrecorded immune exposures were likely present. The donor tested CMV seropositive and was one of the 289 seropositive cohort members. Every donor gave a peripheral blood sample, and the peripheral blood mononuclear cells from that sample were used for TCR beta sequencing. The Qiagen DNeasy Blood Extraction Kit was used to extract genomic DNA from the blood cell samples. The clonotype comes from a young man in good health and CMV-seropositive. The sequenced sample was PBMCs. In this chain, TRBV30 is recombined with TRBJ2-3; the D gene remains uncertain. The CDR3 protein is CAWSGAPSTDTQYF. At the DNA level, the sequence is TGTGCCTGGAGTGGAGCGCCTAGCACAGATACGCAGTATTTT.